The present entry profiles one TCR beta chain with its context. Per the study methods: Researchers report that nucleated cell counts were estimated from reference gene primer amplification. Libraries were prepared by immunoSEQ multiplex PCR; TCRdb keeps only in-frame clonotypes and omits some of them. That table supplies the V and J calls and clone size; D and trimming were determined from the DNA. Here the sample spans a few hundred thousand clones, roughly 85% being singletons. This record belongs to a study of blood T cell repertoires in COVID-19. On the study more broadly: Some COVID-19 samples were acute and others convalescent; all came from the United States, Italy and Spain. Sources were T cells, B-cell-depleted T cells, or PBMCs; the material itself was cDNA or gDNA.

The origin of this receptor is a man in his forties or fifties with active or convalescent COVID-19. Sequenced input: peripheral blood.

The CDR3 DNA reads TGTGCCAGCTCCACCAGGGGGACAGTCACCGGGGAGCTGTTTTTT. Amino acid sequence: CASSTRGTVTGELFF. The gene calls are TRBV18 and TRBJ2-2; 7 bases line up with TRBD1. Germline lookup yields CDR1 KGHSH and CDR2 LQKENI. The CDR3 sequence is 15 residues long. After removal of 6 bases from V and 4 bases from J, the junction contained 8 bases not matched to a gene.